The 14 T cell receptor beta chains in this list originate from one sample, sequenced in a study of blood T cells in healthy people across ages. It was with a sample-barcoded 5' primer and a J-beta primer mix that a second PCR of roughly 6 to 12 cycles was run. TCRdb used MiXCR to reprocess the 5' RACE reads, holding one entry per CDR3 protein. The sample lists almost 800,000 distinct CDR3 sequences, roughly 64% occurring once. Sample: blood. These TCRs come from a man aged 25 to 45 in good health.

V usage is TRBV6-2 or TRBV6-3 and J usage is TRBJ1-2, with D hard to call. The germline V gene has CDR1 MNHEY and CDR2 SVGEGT. Trimming pared 4 bases from V and 4 bases from J, leaving 13 bases between. This CDR3 comprises 14 residues. CDR3 coding DNA: TGTGCCAGCAGTTTCGCAGCGAATGGCTATGGCTACACCTTC. This translates into CASSFAANGYGYTF.

The rearrangement joins TRBV25-1 to TRBJ1-2; D is possibly TRBD1 (6 bases). V dropped 6 bases and J dropped 2 bases, with 13 bases sitting between them. There are 14 residues in the CDR3. Germline assignment: CDR1 MGHDK and CDR2 SYGVNS. CDR3 sequence (DNA): TGTGCCAGCAGGGAGTCGGGGGGCAACTATGGCTACACCTTC. Encoded protein: CASRESGGNYGYTF.

This chain joins TRBV7-2 and TRBJ2-4; 7 positions match TRBD2. Gene TRBJ2-5 matches the end of the DNA better, so the J call may be wrong. Germline CDR1 and CDR2: SGHTA and FQGNSA. The CDR3 has 14 residues. In DNA form, the CDR3 reads TGTGCCAGCAGTCGTGGCAGCGGGGCAGAGACCCAGTACTTC. It specifies CASSRGSGAETQYF.

The V gene is TRBV7-9, the J gene TRBJ2-1; TRBD2 might be the D (6 bases). The closer fit of TRBJ2-7 to the DNA end suggests the J call may be wrong. The CDR3 is made up of 15 amino acids. CDR1 is SEHNR, CDR2 FQNEAQ, per germline (reference sequence). The CDR3 sequence is CASIPRENSYNEQYF. DNA of the CDR3: TGTGCCAGCATCCCCCGGGAGAACTCCTACAATGAGCAGTACTTC.

This chain connects TRBV29-1 to TRBJ2-3; 8 bases fit TRBD2. Germline CDR1 is SQVTM and CDR2 is ANQGSEA. The V gene end was trimmed by 5 bases and the J gene end by 2 bases; junction bases not matched to a gene: 6. The CDR3 extends over 14 amino acids. The CDR3 DNA is TGCAGCGTTCTAAGCGGGGGACTCACAGATACGCAGTATTTT. This translates into CSVLSGGLTDTQYF.

This clonotype was picked up a small number of times. The rearrangement joins TRBV7-9 to TRBJ2-7; D is undetermined. The CDR3 sequence is 12 residues long. Germline V gives CDR1 SEHNR, CDR2 FQNEAQ (reference sequence). V dropped 5 bases and J dropped 7 bases, with 12 bases sitting between them. Here the CDR3 reads CASSRGGVEQYF. CDR3 DNA: TGTGCCAGCAGCCGTGGTGGGGTTGAGCAGTACTTC.

This clonotype occurred a few times. The rearrangement joins TRBV12-3 or TRBV12-4 to TRBJ2-4; the D gene is possibly TRBD2 (5 bases). V lost 3 bases and J lost 1, with 13 bases in between. This CDR3 is 16 amino acids long. CDR3 nucleotides: TGTGCCAGCAGTTTCCTGGTCGGGGTGGCCAAAAACATTCAGTACTTC. This sequence encodes CASSFLVGVAKNIQYF.

The V gene is TRBV20-1, the J gene TRBJ2-3; TRBD2 matches at 10 bases. The J segment lost 1 base and the V segment lost 5 bases, leaving 18 bases of the junction unmatched. This CDR3 is 19 amino acids long. The V gene's germline CDR1 is DFQATT and CDR2 SNEGSKA (reference sequence). The CDR3 DNA is TGCAGTGCTTCCACGCCTAGCGGGAGTAGTAATTTTGGCACAGATACGCAGTATTTT. Translated, it gives CSASTPSGSSNFGTDTQYF.

This chain uses TRBV19 with TRBJ2-1; D is perhaps TRBD2 (5 bases). The CDR3 runs to 16 residues. Trimming took 3 bases from V and 0 from J, leaving 12 bases between them. Germline V gene sequence: CDR1 LNHDA, CDR2 SQIVND (reference sequence). The CDR3 DNA sequence: TGTGCCAGTAGTATTAAGTTTGGGAGCTCCTACAATGAGCAGTTCTTC. This translates into CASSIKFGSSYNEQFF. The entire variable domain, with the rest obtained from reference TRBV19 and TRBJ2-1, is as follows: DGGITQSPKYLFRKEGQNVTLSCEQNLNHDAMYWYRQDPGQGLRLIYYSQIVNDFQKGDIAEGYSVSREKKESFPLTVTSAQKNPTAFYLCASSIKFGSSYNEQFFGPGTRLTVL.

This clonotype was counted a single time. The chain combines TRBV6-5 with TRBJ1-2; D gene unclear. Per germline, CDR1 MNHEY and CDR2 SVGAGI. V gave up 0 bases and J gave up 5 bases, with 7 bases separating them. The CDR3 sequence is 13 residues long. CDR3 protein: CASSYSAGYGYTF. CDR3 bases: TGTGCCAGCAGTTACTCGGCTGGGTATGGCTACACCTTC.

The genes are TRBV7-9 and TRBJ2-5; D is unclear. Germline V CDR1 and CDR2: SEHNR, FQNEAQ (reference sequence). This CDR3 has 14 amino acids. V was clipped by 1 base and J by 7 bases, with 13 bases between them. The DNA of the CDR3 is TGTGCCAGCAGCTTAGGCCCCGGTCCGGGGACCCAGTACTTC. Amino acid sequence: CASSLGPGPGTQYF.

This chain connects TRBV21-1 to TRBJ2-3; the table calls TRBD2, which could not be checked here. TRBV21-1 represents a pseudogene. The CDR3 loop spans 17 amino acids. CDR3 loop: CASSKRVAGPLTDTQYF. CDR3 in DNA: TGTGCCAGCAGCAAGCGGGTAGCGGGACCGCTCACAGATACGCAGTATTTT.

The V and J genes are TRBV6-2 or TRBV6-3 and TRBJ2-3; TRBD2 agrees at 10 bases. The CDR3 extends over 18 amino acids. Germline loops: CDR1 MNHEY, CDR2 SVGEGT. V shed 0 bases and J 3 bases; nucleotides not matched to a gene: 9. Here the CDR3 reads CASSYSIGTSVVTDTQYF. CDR3 nucleotides: TGTGCCAGCAGTTACTCGATCGGGACTAGCGTCGTAACAGATACGCAGTATTTT.

This clonotype was recorded a few times. The genes are TRBV20-1 and TRBJ2-5; 7 positions match TRBD2. Germline lookup yields CDR1 DFQATT and CDR2 SNEGSKA (reference sequence). V lost 6 bases to trimming and J lost 11 bases; unmatched junction nucleotides: 9. The CDR3 is 11 amino acids. The CDR3 protein is CSAPWAGEQYF. The CDR3 DNA follows: TGCAGTGCACCCTGGGCGGGGGAGCAGTACTTC.